This T cell receptor beta chain was found in a study of cytomegalovirus exposure and HLA in healthy donors. PCR primers comprised 60 Vbeta and 13 Jbeta primers. The data were produced by immunoSEQ multiplex PCR, yet TCRdb's version contains in-frame clones alone and is incomplete. The table records around 230,000 clones, over 60% of them present only once. V trimming: 2 bases; J trimming: 5 bases; junction bases outside the gene matches: 8. From germline, CDR1 is SGDLS and CDR2 YYNGEE. The CDR3 extends over 15 amino acids. This receptor was identified in a male donor in good health and CMV-seronegative. The sequencing input was PBMCs. The chain carries TRBV9 and TRBJ2-5; TRBD2 aligns across 8 bases. In DNA, the CDR3 is TGTGCCAGCAGCGTTTCGGGAGGGGCCGGTGAGACCCAGTACTTC. It codes for CASSVSGGAGETQYF.